A selection of T cell receptor beta chains follows, all from one sample in a study of blood T cell repertoires in COVID-19. Clones were read by immunoSEQ multiplex PCR, and TCRdb kept only the in-frame ones, dropping some. The sample contains approximately 500,000 clones, around nine tenths of which appear only once. The specimen sequenced was peripheral blood. The receptors were sampled from a woman aged 45-59 years with COVID-19, enrolled during active disease. The CDR3 runs from the conserved cysteine through the conserved F or W. The D gene is left open where the match is weak. A row's size may be missing; if present it is once, few, many or a size class.

CDR3 length	clone size	V gene	J gene	D gene	CDR3 protein	CDR3 DNA
13	NA	TRBV5-6	TRBJ1-1	TRBD1	CASSSTGYTEAFF	TGTGCCAGCAGCTCGACAGGGTACACTGAAGCTTTCTTT
14	NA	TRBV5-1	TRBJ2-7	NA	CASSPSFGSYEQYF	TGCGCCAGCAGCCCCTCCTTCGGCTCCTACGAGCAGTACTTC
15	NA	TRBV7-2	TRBJ1-2	NA	CASSLEAGPGYGYTF	TGTGCCAGCAGCTTAGAAGCTGGTCCTGGTTATGGCTACACCTTC
13	NA	TRBV6-5	TRBJ1-2	NA	CASSYEGFYGYTF	TGTGCCAGCAGTTATGAGGGATTCTATGGCTACACCTTC
13	few	TRBV12-3/TRBV12-4	TRBJ1-2	NA	CASSSRAGSGYTF	TGTGCCAGCAGCTCCAGGGCGGGGAGCGGCTACACCTTC
14	NA	TRBV6-5	TRBJ1-4	NA	CASSPLSPSEKLFF	TGTGCCAGCAGTCCCCTAAGCCCCTCTGAAAAACTGTTTTTT
13	NA	TRBV19	TRBJ2-6	NA	CASTSTGANVLTF	TGTGCCAGTACTAGTACTGGGGCCAACGTCCTGACTTTC
15	NA	TRBV28	TRBJ1-2	TRBD1	CASSFGGTGPMGYTF	TGTGCCAGCAGTTTTGGGGGGACAGGGCCTATGGGCTACACCTTC
13	NA	TRBV6-6	TRBJ2-7	NA	CASSDRQPNEQYF	TGTGCCAGCAGCGACAGACAGCCAAACGAGCAGTACTTC
12	NA	TRBV28	TRBJ1-2	TRBD1	CASSLQGAGYTF	TGTGCCAGCAGTTTACAGGGGGCTGGCTACACCTTC
14	NA	TRBV7-9	TRBJ1-5	NA	CASSLIGGNQPQHF	TGTGCCAGCAGCTTAATCGGGGGGAATCAGCCCCAGCATTTT
18	NA	TRBV5-4	TRBJ2-7	TRBD2	CASSEGLAGASTNYEQYF	TGTGCCAGCAGCGAGGGACTAGCGGGGGCCTCGACTAACTACGAGCAGTACTTC
15	NA	TRBV3-1/TRBV3-2	TRBJ1-3	TRBD1	CASSPHRGSGNTIYF	TGTGCCAGCAGCCCCCACAGGGGCTCTGGAAACACCATATATTTT
13	NA	TRBV29-1	TRBJ2-2	NA	CSVDTANTGELFF	TGCAGCGTTGACACGGCGAACACCGGGGAGCTGTTTTTT
16	once	TRBV27	TRBJ1-6	NA	CASSSLGSSYNSPLHF	TGTGCCAGCAGTTCCCTGGGCAGCTCCTATAATTCACCCCTCCACTTT
15	NA	TRBV27	TRBJ1-5	NA	CASSLKRYSNQPQHF	TGTGCCAGCAGTCTAAAGAGATATAGCAATCAGCCCCAGCATTTT
16	NA	TRBV5-5	TRBJ1-2	TRBD1	CASSLGRTGDRYGYTF	TGTGCCAGCAGCTTGGGTCGGACAGGGGACCGCTATGGCTACACCTTC
16	NA	TRBV5-6	TRBJ1-1	TRBD1	CASSPTLGQPNTEAFF	TGTGCCAGCAGCCCGACCCTGGGACAGCCGAACACTGAAGCTTTCTTT
18	NA	TRBV27	TRBJ1-4	TRBD1	CASSFVSTGLTTNEKLFF	TGTGCCAGCAGTTTCGTGTCGACAGGGTTGACAACTAATGAAAAACTGTTTTTT
13	NA	TRBV6-5	TRBJ2-7	NA	CASSQPGEAEQYF	TGTGCCAGCAGCCAACCCGGAGAGGCCGAGCAGTACTTC
13	NA	TRBV6-5	TRBJ2-7	NA	CASIINGGHEQYF	TGTGCCAGCATTATTAATGGGGGCCACGAGCAGTACTTC
11	NA	TRBV2	TRBJ2-1	NA	CASSEYYEQFF	TGTGCCAGCAGTGAATACTATGAGCAGTTCTTC
11	NA	TRBV2	TRBJ1-1	NA	CASRRTDEAFF	TGTGCCAGCAGGAGGACAGATGAAGCTTTCTTT
14	NA	TRBV23-1	TRBJ2-1	NA	CASPRGTAVNEQFF	TGCGCCAGCCCCCGGGGGACAGCAGTCAATGAGCAGTTCTTC
13	NA	TRBV30	TRBJ1-6	TRBD1	CAWSGQLNSPLHF	TGTGCCTGGTCGGGACAGCTTAATTCACCCCTCCACTTT
15	NA	TRBV7-6	TRBJ1-1	TRBD1	CASSLLDRGTTEAFF	TGTGCCAGCAGCTTATTGGACAGGGGGACCACTGAAGCTTTCTTT
17	once	TRBV9	TRBJ2-3	TRBD2	CASSLGLAGGGADTQYF	TGTGCCAGCAGCCTCGGACTAGCGGGGGGAGGGGCAGATACGCAGTATTTT
14	NA	TRBV19	TRBJ2-7	NA	CASSPRTVGYEQYF	TGTGCCAGTAGTCCTCGGACAGTGGGCTACGAGCAGTACTTC
16	NA	TRBV28	TRBJ1-3	NA	CASSGTQALSGNTIYF	TGTGCCAGCAGTGGAACACAGGCTCTCTCTGGAAACACCATATATTTT
13	NA	TRBV14	TRBJ1-4	NA	CASSQQINEKLFF	TGTGCCAGCAGCCAACAGATTAATGAAAAACTGTTTTTT
16	NA	TRBV6-1	TRBJ1-2	NA	CASSERTGGQGYGYTF	TGTGCCAGCAGTGAACGGACGGGGGGGCAGGGCTATGGCTACACCTTC
17	NA	TRBV5-4	TRBJ2-1	TRBD2	CASSAGLAGVTYNEQFF	TGTGCCAGCAGCGCCGGACTAGCGGGGGTAACCTACAATGAGCAGTTCTTC